This T cell receptor (beta chain) is from a study of patients and donors after allogeneic stem cell transplantation. CDR3 length equals 16 residues. The germline V and J ends were trimmed by 4 bases and 3 bases, with 17 bases remaining between them. Germline CDR1 reads SGHRS; CDR2 reads YFSETQ. TCRdb passed the RT-PCR reads through MiXCR, listing each CDR3 protein once. This table has some 150,000 distinct CDR3 sequences, about a third appearing once. Source material: blood, either unsorted or a sorted T cell fraction (not recorded which). The genes are TRBV5-1 and TRBJ2-1, with a tentative D call TRBD1 (6 bases). This receptor was obtained from a human donor who was either an allogeneic HSCT recipient or a stem cell or donor lymphocyte infusion donor (not recorded which). It is not recorded whose cells these are; they may come from a transplant donor. The DNA of the CDR3 is TGCGCCAGCAGCGCCGAGACAGGTTTCCTCTACAATGAGCAGTTCTTC. This codes for CASSAETGFLYNEQFF. The whole variable domain, filled in from reference TRBV5-1 and TRBJ2-1, reads KAGVTQTPRYLIKTRGQQVTLSCSPISGHRSVSWYQQTPGQGLQFLFEYFSETQRNKGNFPGRFSGRQFSNSRSEMNVSTLELGDSALYLCASSAETGFLYNEQFFGPGTRLTVL.